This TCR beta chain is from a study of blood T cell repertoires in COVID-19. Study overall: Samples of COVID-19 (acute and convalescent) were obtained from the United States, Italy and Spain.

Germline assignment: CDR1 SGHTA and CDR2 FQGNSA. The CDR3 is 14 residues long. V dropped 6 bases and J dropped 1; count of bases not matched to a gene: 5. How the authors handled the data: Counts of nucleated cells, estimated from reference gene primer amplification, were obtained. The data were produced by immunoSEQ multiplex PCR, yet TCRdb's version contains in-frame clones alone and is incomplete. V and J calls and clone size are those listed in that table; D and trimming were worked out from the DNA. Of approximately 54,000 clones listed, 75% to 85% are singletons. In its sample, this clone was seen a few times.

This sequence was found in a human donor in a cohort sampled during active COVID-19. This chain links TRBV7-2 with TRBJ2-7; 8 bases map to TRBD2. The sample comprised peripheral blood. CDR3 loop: CASRGAGGSYEQYF. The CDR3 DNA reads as TGTGCCAGCAGGGGGGCGGGAGGATCCTACGAGCAGTACTTC.